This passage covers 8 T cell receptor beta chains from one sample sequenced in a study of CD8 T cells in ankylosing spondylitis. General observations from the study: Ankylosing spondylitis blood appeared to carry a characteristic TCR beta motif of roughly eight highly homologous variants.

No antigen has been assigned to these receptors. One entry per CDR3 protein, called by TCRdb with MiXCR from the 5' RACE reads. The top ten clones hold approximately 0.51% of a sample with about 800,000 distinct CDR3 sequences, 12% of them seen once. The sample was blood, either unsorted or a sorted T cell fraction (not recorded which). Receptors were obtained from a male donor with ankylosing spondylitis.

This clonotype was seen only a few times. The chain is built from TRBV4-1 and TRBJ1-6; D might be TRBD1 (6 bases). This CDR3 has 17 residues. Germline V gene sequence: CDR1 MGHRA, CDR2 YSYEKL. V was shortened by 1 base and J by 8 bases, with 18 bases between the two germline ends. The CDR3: CASSQGSSFRGDSPLHF. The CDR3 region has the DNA TGCGCCAGCAGCCAAGGGTCATCTTTCAGGGGCGATTCACCCCTCCACTTT.

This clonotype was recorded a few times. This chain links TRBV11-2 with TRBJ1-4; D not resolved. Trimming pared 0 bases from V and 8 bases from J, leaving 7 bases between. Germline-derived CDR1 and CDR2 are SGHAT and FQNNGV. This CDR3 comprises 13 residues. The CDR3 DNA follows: TGTGCCAGCAGCTTAGACTCGAAAGAAAAACTGTTTTTT. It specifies CASSLDSKEKLFF.

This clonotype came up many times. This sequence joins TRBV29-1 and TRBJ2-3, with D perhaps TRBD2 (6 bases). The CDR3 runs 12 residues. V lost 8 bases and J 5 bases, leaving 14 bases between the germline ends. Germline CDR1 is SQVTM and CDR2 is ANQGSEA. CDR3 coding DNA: TGCAGCTCCCAGAGGGGACTAGATACGCAGTATTTT. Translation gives CSSQRGLDTQYF.

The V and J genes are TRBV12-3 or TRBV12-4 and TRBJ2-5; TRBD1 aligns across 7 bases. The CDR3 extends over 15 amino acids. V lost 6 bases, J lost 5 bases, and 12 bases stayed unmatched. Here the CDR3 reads CASRILTGAGETQYF. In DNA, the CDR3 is TGTGCCAGCAGAATACTAACAGGGGCTGGGGAGACCCAGTACTTC.

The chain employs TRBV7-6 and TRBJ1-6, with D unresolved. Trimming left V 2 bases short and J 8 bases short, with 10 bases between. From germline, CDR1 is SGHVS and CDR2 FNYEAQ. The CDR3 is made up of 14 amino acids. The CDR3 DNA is TGTGCCAGCAGCTTATCTCACGCAGATTCACCCCTCCACTTT. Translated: CASSLSHADSPLHF.

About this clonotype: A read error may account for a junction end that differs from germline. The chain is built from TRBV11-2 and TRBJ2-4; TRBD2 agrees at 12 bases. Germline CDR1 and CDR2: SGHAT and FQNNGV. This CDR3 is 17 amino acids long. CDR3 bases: TGTGCCAGCAGCACCCGGACTAGCGGGGTTGCCAAAAACATTCAGAACTTC. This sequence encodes CASSTRTSGVAKNIQNF.

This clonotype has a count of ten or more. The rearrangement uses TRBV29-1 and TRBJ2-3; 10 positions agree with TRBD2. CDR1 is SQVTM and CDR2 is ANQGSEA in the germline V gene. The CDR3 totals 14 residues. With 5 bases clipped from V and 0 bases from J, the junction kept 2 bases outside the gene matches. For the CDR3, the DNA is TGCAGCGTTCGGACTAGCGGAAGCACAGATACGCAGTATTTT. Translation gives CSVRTSGSTDTQYF.

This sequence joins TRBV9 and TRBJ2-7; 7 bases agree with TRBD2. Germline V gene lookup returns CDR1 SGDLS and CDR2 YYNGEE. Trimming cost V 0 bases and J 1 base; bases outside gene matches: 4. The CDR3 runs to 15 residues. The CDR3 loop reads CASSVGGSGSYEQYF. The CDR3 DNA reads TGTGCCAGCAGCGTAGGCGGGAGTGGGTCCTACGAGCAGTACTTC. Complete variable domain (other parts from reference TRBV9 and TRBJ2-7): DSGVTQTPKHLITATGQRVTLRCSPRSGDLSVYWYQQSLDQGLQFLIQYYNGEERAKGNILERFSAQQFPDLHSELNLSSLELGDSALYFCASSVGGSGSYEQYFGPGTRLTVT.